Sequencing of this TCR beta chain was carried out in a study of blood T cell repertoires in COVID-19. Across the whole study: Whether acute or convalescent, the COVID-19 samples came from the United States, Italy and Spain. PBMCs, B-cell-depleted T cells, or T cells were the source of the cDNA or gDNA that made up the material.

Authors' analysis steps: Estimates of nucleated cell counts were drawn from the amplification of reference gene primers. Repertoires were generated with immunoSEQ multiplex PCR, while TCRdb's copy carries only in-frame clones and drops some. V and J calls plus clone size are reproduced from that table; the DNA served to infer D and trimming. The sample holds 200,000 or so clones; around four fifths are singletons and the top ten take approximately 5.1%. CDR3 size: 17 residues. The J segment lost 0 bases and the V segment lost 3 bases, leaving 9 bases of the junction unmatched. Germline V gene data show CDR1 as SGDLS and CDR2 as YYNGEE.

The sample consisted of peripheral blood. The sequence was obtained from a woman aged 60-75 years who had recovered from COVID-19. V usage is TRBV9 and J usage is TRBJ2-1; 7 positions match TRBD1. CDR3 loop: CASSGGTVFSSYNEQFF. CDR3 nucleotide sequence: TGTGCCAGCAGCGGAGGGACAGTTTTTAGCTCCTACAATGAGCAGTTCTTC.